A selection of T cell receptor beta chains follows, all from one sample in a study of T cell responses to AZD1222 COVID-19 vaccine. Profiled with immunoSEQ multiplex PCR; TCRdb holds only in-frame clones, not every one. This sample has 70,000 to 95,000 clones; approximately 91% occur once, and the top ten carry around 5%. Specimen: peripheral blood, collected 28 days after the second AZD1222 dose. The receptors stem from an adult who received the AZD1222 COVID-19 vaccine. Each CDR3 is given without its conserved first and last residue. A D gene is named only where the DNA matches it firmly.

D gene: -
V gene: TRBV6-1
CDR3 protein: ASSEIQPQH

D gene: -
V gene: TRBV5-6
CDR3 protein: ASSWGGIFSGNTIY

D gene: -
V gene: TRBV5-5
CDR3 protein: ASSKERRNEQF

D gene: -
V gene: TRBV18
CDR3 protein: ASSSGKGFSGYT

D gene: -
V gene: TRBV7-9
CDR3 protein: ASSSGLYNEQF

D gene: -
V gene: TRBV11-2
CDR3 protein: ASSLVIGKGSPLH

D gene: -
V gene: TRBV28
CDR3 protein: ASSLPGSRGYT

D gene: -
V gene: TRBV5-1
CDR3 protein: ASSSTDTAHYGYT

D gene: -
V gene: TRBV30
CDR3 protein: AWSVDFAKLF

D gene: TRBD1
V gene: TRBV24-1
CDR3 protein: AAGSGTANTGELF

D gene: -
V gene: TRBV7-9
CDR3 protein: ASSLGGGGQPQH

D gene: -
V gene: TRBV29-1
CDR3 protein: SVVVSTDTQY

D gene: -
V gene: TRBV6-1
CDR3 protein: ASSESSGHLNTEAF

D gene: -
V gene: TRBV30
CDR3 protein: AWSDGSPLHT

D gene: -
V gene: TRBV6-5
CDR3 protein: ASSHRENQPQH

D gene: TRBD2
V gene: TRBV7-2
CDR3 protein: ASSVGGYYEQY

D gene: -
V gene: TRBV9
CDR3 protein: ASSVISGLGTDTQY

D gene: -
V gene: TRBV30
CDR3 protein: AWSRTAVLGETQY

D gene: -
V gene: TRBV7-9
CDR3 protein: ASSAWMNTEAF

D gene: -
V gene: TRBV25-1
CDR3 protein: ASSESSPWGLSTAEAF

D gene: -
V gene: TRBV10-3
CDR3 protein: AIRDSNQPQH

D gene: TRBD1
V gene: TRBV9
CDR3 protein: ASSVQGTGGYEQY

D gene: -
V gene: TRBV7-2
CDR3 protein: ASSLTDTQY

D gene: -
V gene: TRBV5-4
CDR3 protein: ASSAMGREA

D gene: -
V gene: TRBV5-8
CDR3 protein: ASSLPHRRRDTGELF

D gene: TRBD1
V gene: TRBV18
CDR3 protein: ASSPGGQQPQH

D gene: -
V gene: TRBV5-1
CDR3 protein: ASSLDPLRQTSTDTQY

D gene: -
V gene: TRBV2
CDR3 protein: ATTGGIGVSGNTIY

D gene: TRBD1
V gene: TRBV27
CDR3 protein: ASRPRTGVSNYGYT

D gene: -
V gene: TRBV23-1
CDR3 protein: ASSQSAPRSDRGGGYEQY

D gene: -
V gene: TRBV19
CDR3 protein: ASSPRGGAYEQY

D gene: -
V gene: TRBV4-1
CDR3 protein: ASSQGGVRTDTQY

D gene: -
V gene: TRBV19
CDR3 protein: ASSRRVVSSGNTIY

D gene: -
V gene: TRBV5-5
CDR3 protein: ASSSRDLWETQY

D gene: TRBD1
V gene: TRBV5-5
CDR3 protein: ASGGTGVYGYT

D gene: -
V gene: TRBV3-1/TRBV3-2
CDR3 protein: ASSQRTGNQPQH

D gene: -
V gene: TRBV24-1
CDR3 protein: ATSGGGSNQPQH

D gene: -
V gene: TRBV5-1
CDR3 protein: ASRPSWPQGNSPLH

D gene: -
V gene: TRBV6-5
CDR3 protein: ASRKLRGNTIY

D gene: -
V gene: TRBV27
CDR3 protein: ASSDQGNPPQH

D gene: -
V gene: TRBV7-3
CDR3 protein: ASSLGGSNSPLH

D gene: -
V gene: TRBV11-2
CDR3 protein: ASSRYTGELF

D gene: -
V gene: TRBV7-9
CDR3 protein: ASSPQTGRDGYT

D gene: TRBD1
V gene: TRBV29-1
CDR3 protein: SVDREMDYNEQF

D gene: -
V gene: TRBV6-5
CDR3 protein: ASSYADRSGYT

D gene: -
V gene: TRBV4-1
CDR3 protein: ASSPQGEANYGYT